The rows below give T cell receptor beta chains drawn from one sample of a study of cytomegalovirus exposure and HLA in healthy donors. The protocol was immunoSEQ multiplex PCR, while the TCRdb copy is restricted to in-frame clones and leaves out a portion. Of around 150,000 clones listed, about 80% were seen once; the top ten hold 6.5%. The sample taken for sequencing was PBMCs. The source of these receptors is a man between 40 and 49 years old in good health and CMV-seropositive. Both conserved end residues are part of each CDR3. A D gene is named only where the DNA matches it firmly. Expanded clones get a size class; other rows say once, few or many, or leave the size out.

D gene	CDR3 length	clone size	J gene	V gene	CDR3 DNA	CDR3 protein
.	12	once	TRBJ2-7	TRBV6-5	TGTGCCAGCAGCCGTACACCTTACGAGCAGTACTTC	CASSRTPYEQYF
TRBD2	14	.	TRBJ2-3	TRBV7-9	TGTGCCATCGGGACTAGCGGGAGGCTAGATACGCAGTATTTT	CAIGTSGRLDTQYF
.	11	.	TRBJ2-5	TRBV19	TGTGCCACCAAGCAGGAAGAGACCCAGTACTTC	CATKQEETQYF
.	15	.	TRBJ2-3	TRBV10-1	TGCGCCAGCAGTGAGGACGAGGGAGGCACAGATACGCAGTATTTT	CASSEDEGGTDTQYF
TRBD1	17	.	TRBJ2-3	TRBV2	TGTGCCAGCAGTGAAGCGGGACAGGGGTGGAGGACAGATACGCAGTATTTT	CASSEAGQGWRTDTQYF
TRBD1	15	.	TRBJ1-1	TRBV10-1	TGCGCCAGCTCTGATCAGGGGGCCAAGAACACTGAAGCTTTCTTT	CASSDQGAKNTEAFF
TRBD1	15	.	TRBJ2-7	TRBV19	TGTGCCAGTAGTATACAGGGGGCGCACACCTACGAGCAGTACTTC	CASSIQGAHTYEQYF
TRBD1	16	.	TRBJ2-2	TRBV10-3	TGTGCCATCAGTGTGGGACAGGAGGAGGAGTCCGGGGAGCTGTTTTTT	CAISVGQEEESGELFF
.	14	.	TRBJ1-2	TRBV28	TGTGCCAGCAGTTCAGGCGTAACTAACTATGGCTACACCTTC	CASSSGVTNYGYTF
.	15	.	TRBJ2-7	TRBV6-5	TGTGCCAGCAGTTACAACCAGGGGGGCTCGGACGAGCAGTACTTC	CASSYNQGGSDEQYF
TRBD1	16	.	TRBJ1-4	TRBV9	TGTGCCAGCAGCGGATACCGGACAGGGGAGATGGAAAAACTGTTTTTT	CASSGYRTGEMEKLFF
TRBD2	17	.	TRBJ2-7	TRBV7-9	TGTGCCAGCAGCCACTGGACTAGCGACATGTTCTTCTACGAGCAGTACTTC	CASSHWTSDMFFYEQYF
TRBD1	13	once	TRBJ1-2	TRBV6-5	TGTGCCAGCAATTCGGGACAGTCCTATGGCTACACCTTC	CASNSGQSYGYTF
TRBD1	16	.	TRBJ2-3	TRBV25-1	TGTGCCAGCAGTGGTTCCGGGACAGGGCCTAGGGATACGCAGTATTTT	CASSGSGTGPRDTQYF
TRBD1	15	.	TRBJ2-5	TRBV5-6	TGTGCCAGCAGCTGGAGGACAGGCGGTCAAGAGACCCAGTACTTC	CASSWRTGGQETQYF
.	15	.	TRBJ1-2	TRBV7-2	TGTGCCAGCAGCCCCTGGGGTGGGGGCCTGGGAGGCTACACCTTC	CASSPWGGGLGGYTF
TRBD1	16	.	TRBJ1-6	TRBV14	TGTGCCAGCAGCCCTTTGACAGGGCGGGGTGAATCACCCCTCCACTTT	CASSPLTGRGESPLHF
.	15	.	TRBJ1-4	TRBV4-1	TGCGCCAGCCAAGCCTTCGGGGGGCGTAATGAAAAACTGTTTTTT	CASQAFGGRNEKLFF
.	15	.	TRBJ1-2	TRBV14	TGTGCCAACAGCCAACGTCCCAGAAGAGGCCTCGGCTACACCTTC	CANSQRPRRGLGYTF
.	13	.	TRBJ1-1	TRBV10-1	TGCGCCAGCAGCCCGCAGGTGAACACTGAAGCTTTCTTT	CASSPQVNTEAFF
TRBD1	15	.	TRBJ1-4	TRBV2	TGTGCCAGCAGTGTCTTTGGGACAGAGGTGGGGAAACTGTTTTTT	CASSVFGTEVGKLFF
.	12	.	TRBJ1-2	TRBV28	TGTGCCAGCAGTTTAAAGCAGGGGAGCTACACCTTC	CASSLKQGSYTF
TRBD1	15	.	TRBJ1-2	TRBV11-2	TGTGCCAGCAGCTTAGTAGGCGGGACAGCCTATGGCTACACCTTC	CASSLVGGTAYGYTF
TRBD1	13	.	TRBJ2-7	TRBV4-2	TGTGCCAGCAGCCGGGACAGTTCCTACGAGCAGTACTTC	CASSRDSSYEQYF
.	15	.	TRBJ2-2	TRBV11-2	TGTGCCAGCAGCCCCCGATCGGTGAACACCGGGGAGCTGTTTTTT	CASSPRSVNTGELFF
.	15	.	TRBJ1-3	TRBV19	TGTGCCAGTAGGTCGGACTTTTTCTCTGGAAACACCATATATTTT	CASRSDFFSGNTIYF
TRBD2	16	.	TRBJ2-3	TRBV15	TGTGCCACCAGCAGAAATAGCGGGAGTGCGTCAGATACGCAGTATTTT	CATSRNSGSASDTQYF
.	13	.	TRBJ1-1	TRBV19	TGTGCCAGTAGTATAGACGTGAACACTGAAGCTTTCTTT	CASSIDVNTEAFF
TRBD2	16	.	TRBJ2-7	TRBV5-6	TGTGCCAGCAGTAAACCCCGGACTAGCGGGATTTACGAGCAGTACTTC	CASSKPRTSGIYEQYF
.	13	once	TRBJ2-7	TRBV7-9	TGTGCCAGCAAGGAGGGTCGCTCCTACGAGCAGTACTTC	CASKEGRSYEQYF
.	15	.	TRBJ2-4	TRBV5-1	TGCGCCAGCAGGTGGAGGGAAGGAAGGGAAAACATTCAGTACTTC	CASRWREGRENIQYF
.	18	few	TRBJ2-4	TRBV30	TGTGCCTGGTTAAGACTGGAAGACGTGGTCCTAGCCAAAAACATTCAGTACTTC	CAWLRLEDVVLAKNIQYF
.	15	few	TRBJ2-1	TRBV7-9	TGTGCCAGCAGCTCGGAGGGGAGCTCCTACAATGAGCAGTTCTTC	CASSSEGSSYNEQFF
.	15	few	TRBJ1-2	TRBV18	TGTGCCAGCTCATCGTCGGGGGGGGTTGACTATGGCTACACCTTC	CASSSSGGVDYGYTF
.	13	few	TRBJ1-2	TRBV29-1	TGCAGCGTTGAAGATTTCCAGGGTGGTGGCTACACCTTC	CSVEDFQGGGYTF
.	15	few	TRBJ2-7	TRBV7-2	TGTGCCAGCAGCCGTAGTCGGGAGAGGTCCTACGAGCAGTACTTC	CASSRSRERSYEQYF
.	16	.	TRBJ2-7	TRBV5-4	TGTGCCAGCAGACCCGGCGACAGGAACATTCCCCACGAGCAGTACTTC	CASRPGDRNIPHEQYF
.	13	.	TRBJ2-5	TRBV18	TGTGCCAGCTCGCCCGGGTTCCAAGAGACCCAGTACTTC	CASSPGFQETQYF
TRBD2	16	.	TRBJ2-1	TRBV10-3	TGTGCCATCAGAGGAAGCCAGGGACTAGTCAGGAATGAGCAGTTCTTC	CAIRGSQGLVRNEQFF
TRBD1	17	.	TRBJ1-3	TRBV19	TGTGCCAGTAGTATGGGGGACAGGGACGTCTCTGGAAACACCATATATTTT	CASSMGDRDVSGNTIYF
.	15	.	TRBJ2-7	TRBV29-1	TGCAGCGTTGAACGTTTTACGGACAGCTCCTACGAGCAGTACTTC	CSVERFTDSSYEQYF
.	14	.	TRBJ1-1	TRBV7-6	TGTGCCAGCAGCTTAGGGCGGGGGGGCACTGAAGCTTTCTTT	CASSLGRGGTEAFF
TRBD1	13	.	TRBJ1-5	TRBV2	TGTGCCAGCTGGGAAGGGGGCTCTCAGCCCCAGCATTTT	CASWEGGSQPQHF
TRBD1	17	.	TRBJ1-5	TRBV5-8	TGTGCCAGCAGCTTAGAAGGACAGGGATATAGCAATCAGCCCCAGCATTTT	CASSLEGQGYSNQPQHF
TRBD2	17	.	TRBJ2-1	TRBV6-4	TGTGCCAGCAGTGAGTTCGGGACTAGCGGGGTTTACAATGAGCAGTTCTTC	CASSEFGTSGVYNEQFF
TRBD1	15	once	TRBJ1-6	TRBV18	TGTGCCAGCTCACCACAACAGGGGGGTAATTCACCCCTCCACTTT	CASSPQQGGNSPLHF
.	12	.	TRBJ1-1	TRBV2	TGTGCCAGTAACTTAATGAACACTGAAGCTTTCTTT	CASNLMNTEAFF
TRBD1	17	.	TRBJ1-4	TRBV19	TGTGCCAGTAGTATCCCTCGGACAGGTCGGGGTAATGAAAAACTGTTTTTT	CASSIPRTGRGNEKLFF